This is a list of T cell receptor beta chains from one sample in a study of blood T cell repertoires in COVID-19. Data came from immunoSEQ multiplex PCR; TCRdb stores just in-frame clones and leaves some out. Of over 50,000 clones in the sample, approximately 80% were seen once. The material sequenced was PBMCs or T cells enriched from blood (not recorded which). The receptors stem from a woman in her thirties or forties with acute COVID-19. The CDR3 runs from the conserved cysteine through the conserved F or W. The D gene is left open where the match is weak. Size is omitted from some rows. Given values are once, few, many or a class for expanded clones.

d_gene: TRBD2; abundance: -; v_gene: TRBV5-1; j_gene: TRBJ2-7; CDR3aa: CASSSFGTSGSISYEQYF; CDR3nt: TGCGCCAGCAGCTCGTTCGGGACTAGCGGGAGTATCTCCTACGAGCAGTACTTC
d_gene: TRBD1; abundance: -; v_gene: TRBV19; j_gene: TRBJ1-5; CDR3aa: CASSATGGSQPQHF; CDR3nt: TGTGCCAGTAGTGCGACAGGGGGATCTCAGCCCCAGCATTTT
d_gene: -; abundance: -; v_gene: TRBV7-2; j_gene: TRBJ2-1; CDR3aa: CASSLDLGGPTSYNEQFF; CDR3nt: TGTGCCAGCAGCTTAGATCTGGGGGGGCCAACCTCCTACAATGAGCAGTTCTTC
d_gene: -; abundance: -; v_gene: TRBV10-3; j_gene: TRBJ1-4; CDR3aa: CAISSSFPNEKLFF; CDR3nt: TGTGCCATCAGTTCGAGCTTCCCGAATGAAAAACTGTTTTTT
d_gene: -; abundance: -; v_gene: TRBV18; j_gene: TRBJ1-2; CDR3aa: CASSPPSGDGYTF; CDR3nt: TGTGCCAGCTCACCACCGTCAGGGGATGGCTACACCTTC
d_gene: TRBD2; abundance: -; v_gene: TRBV28; j_gene: TRBJ2-7; CDR3aa: CASYPTSASSYEQYF; CDR3nt: TGTGCCAGCTATCCCACTAGCGCCAGCTCCTACGAGCAGTACTTC
d_gene: -; abundance: -; v_gene: TRBV11-2; j_gene: TRBJ2-2; CDR3aa: CASSGRGSHTGELFF; CDR3nt: TGTGCCAGCAGCGGGAGGGGGTCCCACACCGGGGAGCTGTTTTTT
d_gene: -; abundance: once; v_gene: TRBV11-2; j_gene: TRBJ2-1; CDR3aa: CASSPNPEGSEQFF; CDR3nt: TGTGCCAGCAGCCCGAACCCGGAGGGTTCTGAGCAGTTCTTC
d_gene: -; abundance: -; v_gene: TRBV5-1; j_gene: TRBJ2-3; CDR3aa: CASSLRTATDTQYF; CDR3nt: TGCGCCAGCAGCCTAAGGACAGCCACAGATACGCAGTATTTT
d_gene: -; abundance: -; v_gene: TRBV11-3; j_gene: TRBJ1-1; CDR3aa: CASSSGHSTEAFF; CDR3nt: TGTGCCAGCAGCTCGGGACACAGCACTGAAGCTTTCTTT
d_gene: TRBD1; abundance: few; v_gene: TRBV5-4; j_gene: TRBJ1-4; CDR3aa: CASSRDSRLSANEKLFF; CDR3nt: TGTGCCAGCAGCCGGGACAGCCGCCTTTCGGCTAATGAAAAACTGTTTTTT
d_gene: TRBD1; abundance: -; v_gene: TRBV27; j_gene: TRBJ2-2; CDR3aa: CASRTLTGAGELFF; CDR3nt: TGTGCCAGCAGAACCTTGACAGGGGCCGGGGAGCTGTTTTTT
d_gene: -; abundance: -; v_gene: TRBV13; j_gene: TRBJ2-2; CDR3aa: CASSLKWAGNTGELFF; CDR3nt: TGTGCCAGCAGCTTAAAGTGGGCGGGTAACACCGGGGAGCTGTTTTTT
d_gene: TRBD2; abundance: -; v_gene: TRBV7-3; j_gene: TRBJ2-3; CDR3aa: CASSFLAGGSDTQYF; CDR3nt: TGTGCCAGCAGCTTCTTAGCGGGAGGGTCAGATACGCAGTATTTT
d_gene: TRBD1; abundance: -; v_gene: TRBV6-5; j_gene: TRBJ1-1; CDR3aa: CASSLRGQANTEAFF; CDR3nt: TGTGCCAGCAGCCTCAGGGGGCAGGCGAACACTGAAGCTTTCTTT
d_gene: TRBD2; abundance: -; v_gene: TRBV7-2; j_gene: TRBJ2-7; CDR3aa: CASSRTSGSGYEQYF; CDR3nt: TGTGCCAGCAGTCGGACTAGCGGGAGTGGATACGAGCAGTACTTC
d_gene: -; abundance: -; v_gene: TRBV27; j_gene: TRBJ1-1; CDR3aa: CASSFAGNTEAFF; CDR3nt: TGTGCCAGCAGTTTTGCGGGGAACACTGAAGCTTTCTTT